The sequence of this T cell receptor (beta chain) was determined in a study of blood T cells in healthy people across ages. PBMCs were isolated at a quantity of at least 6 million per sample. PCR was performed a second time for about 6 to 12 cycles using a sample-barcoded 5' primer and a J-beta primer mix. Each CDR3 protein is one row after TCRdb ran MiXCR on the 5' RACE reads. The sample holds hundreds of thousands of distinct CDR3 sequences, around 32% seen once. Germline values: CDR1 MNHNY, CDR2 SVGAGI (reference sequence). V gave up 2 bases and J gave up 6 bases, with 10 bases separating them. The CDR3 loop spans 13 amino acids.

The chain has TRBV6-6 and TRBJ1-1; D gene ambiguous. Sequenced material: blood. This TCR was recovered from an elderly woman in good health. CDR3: CASSYRVQAEAFF. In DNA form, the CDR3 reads TGTGCCAGCAGTTACAGGGTCCAGGCTGAAGCTTTCTTT.